The clone carrying this TCR beta chain was counted once. Its antigen is not identified. Germline values: CDR1 SGDLS, CDR2 YYNGEE. Trimming took 0 bases from V and 9 from J, leaving 13 bases between them. The CDR3 loop spans 14 amino acids. This sample is drawn from a study of T cell responses to AZD1222 COVID-19 vaccine. Study-level points and caveats: Along spike, vaccine-associated CD4 TCRs were found throughout, with dominance at 160-218 and 743-854. Among those given AZD1222, only six were seropositive at baseline. Donors, mostly white British, included more females; clonal diversity was possibly underestimated. A reported finding is that nearly half of spike-specific TCRs target unmutated variant regions.

Profiled with immunoSEQ multiplex PCR; TCRdb holds only in-frame clones, not every one. This sample carries more than 55,000 clones, 80% to 90% of them seen once, and the ten largest clones take 5% to 6.5%. The source of this sequence is an adult who received the AZD1222 COVID-19 vaccine. The chain carries TRBV9 and TRBJ2-1; D ambiguous. The material sequenced was peripheral blood, taken 28 days after the second AZD1222 dose. The CDR3 spells CASSVGPAPTEQFF. In nucleotides, the CDR3 is TGTGCCAGCAGCGTAGGGCCAGCCCCTACTGAGCAGTTCTTC.